The rows below give T cell receptor beta chains drawn from one sample of a study of molecular identifiers for immune sequencing clone quantification. TCRdb re-called the PCR reads through MiXCR, storing one row per CDR3 protein. In the table there are some 680,000 distinct CDR3 sequences, 25% of which are singletons. The sequencing sample was made of naive CD8+ T cells from blood, with Jurkat cell RNA spiked in. The source of these receptors is a human donor in good health. Some libraries in this study had Jurkat cell RNA spiked in. The CDR3 runs from the conserved cysteine through the conserved F or W. A D gene is named only where the DNA matches it firmly. Only some rows state a clone size, as once, few, many or a class for expanded clones.

D gene | clone size | J gene | V gene | CDR3 protein | CDR3 DNA
NA | few | TRBJ2-1 | TRBV12-3/TRBV12-4 | CASSPDEDEQFF | TGTGCCAGCAGTCCAGACGAGGATGAGCAGTTCTTC
TRBD2 | few | TRBJ2-2 | TRBV27 | CASSPGFGEGRTGELFF | TGTGCCAGCAGTCCCGGGTTTGGGGAGGGCCGTACCGGGGAGCTGTTTTTT
NA | few | TRBJ1-3 | TRBV3-1 | CASSQGTFNPGNTIYF | TGTGCCAGCAGCCAGGGGACTTTCAACCCTGGAAACACCATATATTTT
TRBD1 | few | TRBJ1-4 | TRBV4-3 | CASSQATGKNEKLFF | TGCGCCAGCAGCCAAGCGACAGGGAAGAATGAAAAACTGTTTTTT
NA | few | TRBJ2-5 | TRBV15 | CATSRATGRNIVQETQYF | TGTGCCACCAGCAGAGCGACAGGGAGGAACATAGTCCAAGAGACCCAGTACTTC
TRBD1 | many | TRBJ2-7 | TRBV5-4 | CASSHLGQRPYEQYF | TGTGCCAGCAGCCACCTGGGACAGCGGCCCTACGAGCAGTACTTC
NA | many | TRBJ2-1 | TRBV24-1 | CATSEGYNEQFF | TGTGCCACCAGTGAAGGGTACAATGAGCAGTTCTTC
TRBD2 | many | TRBJ2-1 | TRBV7-9 | CASSLGGAGLAGGPVNEQFF | TGTGCCAGCAGCTTAGGCGGAGCGGGACTAGCGGGAGGGCCCGTCAATGAGCAGTTCTTC
TRBD1 | NA | TRBJ2-7 | TRBV20-1 | CSARDSSTYEQYF | TGCAGTGCTCGGGACAGCTCGACCTACGAGCAGTACTTC
NA | NA | TRBJ1-1 | TRBV29-1 | CGVAGTGAFF | TGCGGCGTAGCAGGCACTGGAGCTTTCTTT
NA | few | TRBJ2-1 | TRBV5-1 | CASSLGGADEQFF | TGCGCCAGCAGCTTGGGGGGGGCGGATGAGCAGTTCTTC
TRBD1 | few | TRBJ2-6 | TRBV19 | CASRATGAGANVLTF | TGTGCCAGTAGGGCCACAGGGGCTGGGGCCAACGTCCTGACTTTC
TRBD1 | NA | TRBJ1-1 | TRBV19 | CASSRGDRGRTEAFF | TGTGCCAGTAGTAGAGGTGACAGGGGGCGGACTGAAGCTTTCTTT
TRBD1 | NA | TRBJ1-6 | TRBV14 | CASSQDKDRKKGNSPLHF | TGTGCCAGCAGCCAAGATAAGGACAGGAAGAAGGGTAATTCACCCCTCCACTTT
TRBD1 | NA | TRBJ1-2 | TRBV6-2/TRBV6-3 | CASSTTDRVRYGYTF | TGTGCCAGCAGTACTACTGACAGGGTACGCTATGGCTACACCTTC
NA | many | TRBJ2-2 | TRBV6-2/TRBV6-3 | CASSTQTPLPGTGELFF | TGTGCCAGCAGTACCCAGACCCCCCTACCAGGGACCGGGGAGCTGTTTTTT
TRBD2 | few | TRBJ2-3 | TRBV6-6 | CASSYSEVAGGSTDTQYF | TGTGCCAGCAGTTACTCGGAGGTAGCGGGGGGGAGCACAGATACGCAGTATTTT
NA | few | TRBJ1-1 | TRBV4-3 | CASSQDPEGLSAAEAFF | TGCGCCAGCAGCCAAGATCCGGAGGGGCTGAGTGCCGCTGAAGCTTTCTTT
TRBD2 | few | TRBJ2-1 | TRBV7-3 | CASSPGVAGGSPHNEQFF | TGTGCCAGCAGCCCCGGGGTAGCGGGAGGTTCCCCCCACAATGAGCAGTTCTTC
NA | many | TRBJ1-1 | TRBV29-1 | CSTHGGTPEAFF | TGCAGCACACACGGGGGAACTCCTGAAGCTTTCTTT
TRBD2 | many | TRBJ2-2 | TRBV5-4 | CASSASLAGGLETGELFF | TGTGCCAGCAGCGCTTCTCTAGCGGGAGGGCTCGAGACCGGGGAGCTGTTTTTT
NA | NA | TRBJ2-1 | TRBV7-9 | CASSLEPNEQFF | TGTGCCAGCAGCTTAGAGCCAAATGAGCAGTTCTTC
NA | NA | TRBJ2-2 | TRBV12-3/TRBV12-4 | CASSLNGRAGDTGELVF | TGTGCCAGCAGTTTAAACGGTCGGGCAGGGGACACCGGGGAGCTGGTTTTT
NA | many | TRBJ1-5 | TRBV7-9 | CASSLGVGNQPQHF | TGTGCCAGCAGCTTAGGCGTCGGAAATCAGCCCCAGCATTTT
NA | many | TRBJ1-1 | TRBV7-9 | CASSLPQPTAEAFF | TGTGCCAGCAGCTTACCTCAACCGACAGCGGAAGCTTTCTTT
TRBD1 | many | TRBJ1-1 | TRBV3-1 | CASRRGQGNSEAFF | TGTGCCAGCAGAAGAGGACAGGGGAATTCTGAAGCTTTCTTT
NA | many | TRBJ2-5 | TRBV5-1 | CASSLNGDLQETQYF | TGCGCCAGCAGCTTGAATGGGGACTTACAAGAGACCCAGTACTTC
NA | many | TRBJ2-1 | TRBV14 | CASSPVPWFEQFF | TGTGCCAGCAGCCCAGTCCCCTGGTTCGAGCAGTTCTTC
NA | few | TRBJ2-7 | TRBV5-1 | CASSLNPGNSYEQYF | TGCGCCAGCAGCTTGAATCCAGGGAACTCCTACGAGCAGTACTTC
NA | NA | TRBJ2-2 | TRBV11-2 | CASSWDRDSLNTGELFF | TGTGCCAGCAGCTGGGACCGGGACTCCCTTAACACCGGGGAGCTGTTTTTT
TRBD1 | NA | TRBJ1-3 | TRBV4-1 | CASSPRGQGHSGNTIYF | TGCGCCAGCAGCCCCCGGGGACAGGGACACTCTGGAAACACCATATATTTT
NA | few | TRBJ2-3 | TRBV25-1 | CASRLADSDTQYF | TGTGCCAGCAGGTTAGCGGACTCAGATACGCAGTATTTT
NA | NA | TRBJ1-2 | TRBV4-1 | CASSQSKGANYGYTF | TGCGCCAGCAGCCAGTCGAAGGGGGCTAACTATGGCTACACCTTC
TRBD2 | NA | TRBJ2-7 | TRBV20-1 | CSARWTSGSTYEQYF | TGCAGTGCTAGGTGGACTAGCGGGAGTACCTACGAGCAGTACTTC
NA | many | TRBJ1-1 | TRBV4-3 | CASSQVNMNTEAFF | TGCGCCAGCAGCCAAGTTAACATGAACACTGAAGCTTTCTTT
TRBD1 | NA | TRBJ2-7 | TRBV7-7 | CASGLGQGGEQYF | TGTGCCAGCGGCTTAGGACAGGGCGGTGAGCAGTACTTC
NA | NA | TRBJ2-3 | TRBV19 | CASGGPRYSYQYF | TGTGCCAGCGGGGGGCCTAGATACTCCTATCAGTATTTT
TRBD1 | NA | TRBJ2-7 | TRBV7-2 | CASSTDRTGYEQNF | TGTGCCAGCAGCACGGACAGGACAGGCTACGAGCAGAACTTC
NA | many | TRBJ2-7 | TRBV7-2 | CASSFSGPTYEQYF | TGTGCCAGCAGCTTTTCAGGTCCTACCTACGAGCAGTACTTC
NA | NA | TRBJ1-3 | TRBV28 | CASSFRGEAGNTIYF | TGTGCCAGCAGTTTCAGGGGTGAGGCTGGAAACACCATATATTTT
NA | few | TRBJ1-3 | TRBV7-9 | CASSSWAEQGPTGNTIYF | TGTGCCAGCAGCAGTTGGGCTGAACAGGGTCCGACTGGAAACACCATATATTTT
NA | many | TRBJ2-7 | TRBV4-2 | CASSQDSQPYEQYF | TGTGCCAGCAGCCAAGATAGCCAGCCCTACGAGCAGTACTTC
NA | many | TRBJ2-5 | TRBV10-3 | CAILDRNDGKTQYF | TGTGCCATCCTCGACCGAAATGACGGGAAGACCCAGTACTTC